This is a list of T cell receptor beta chains from one sample in a study of T cell responses to AZD1222 COVID-19 vaccine. Generated by immunoSEQ multiplex PCR, the TCRdb table keeps only in-frame clones and is missing some. The table records under 150,000 clones, under 95% of them present only once. The input for sequencing was peripheral blood, taken on day 0 of AZD1222 vaccination. All receptors derive from an adult in good health. Each CDR3 is given with its conserved first and last residue. Each record gives: clone size, D gene, J gene, V gene, CDR3 protein, CDR3 DNA. The D gene is left open where the match is weak. Clone size is stated in some rows and not others, as once, few, many or a class when expanded.

once NA TRBJ1-4 TRBV14 CASSQDPMGEKLFF TGTGCCAGCAGCCAAGATCCCATGGGTGAAAAACTGTTTTTT
NA TRBD2 TRBJ2-1 TRBV25-1 CASSDPGTSGSHEQFF TGTGCCAGCAGTGACCCCGGGACTAGCGGGAGCCATGAGCAGTTCTTC
NA NA TRBJ1-3 TRBV18 CASSKGTSGNTIYF TGTGCCAGCTCAAAGGGGACCTCTGGAAACACCATATATTTT
NA TRBD1 TRBJ1-1 TRBV6-5 CASSRQGNTEAFF TGTGCCAGCAGCCGACAGGGGAACACTGAAGCTTTCTTT
NA NA TRBJ1-1 TRBV7-9 CASSPTGSEAFF TGTGCCAGCAGCCCAACAGGGAGTGAAGCTTTCTTT
NA TRBD1 TRBJ2-5 TRBV9 CASAGTGGRETQYF TGTGCCAGCGCGGGGACAGGGGGACGGGAGACCCAGTACTTC
NA NA TRBJ2-1 TRBV18 CASSPQTSNEQFF TGTGCCAGCTCACCACAAACTAGCAATGAGCAGTTCTTC
NA NA TRBJ1-6 TRBV4-2 CASSQDLMIGVESYNSPLHF TGTGCCAGCAGCCAAGATTTGATGATTGGAGTAGAGTCCTATAATTCACCCCTCCACTTT
NA NA TRBJ2-3 TRBV12-3/TRBV12-4 CASSLRDTQYF TGTGCCAGCAGTTTACGCGATACGCAGTATTTT
NA NA TRBJ2-2 TRBV24-1 CATGNTGELFF TGTGCCACCGGGAACACCGGGGAGCTGTTTTTT
NA NA TRBJ1-2 TRBV4-3 CASSQRQNYGGYTF TGCGCCAGCAGCCAACGGCAGAACTATGGTGGCTACACCTTC
NA TRBD2 TRBJ2-3 TRBV30 CAWSVLAAGTDTQYF TGTGCCTGGAGTGTACTAGCGGCGGGGACAGATACGCAGTATTTT
NA NA TRBJ1-2 TRBV4-3 CASSQEARQNYGYTF TGCGCCAGCAGCCAAGAAGCTCGGCAGAACTATGGCTACACCTTC
NA NA TRBJ1-5 TRBV12-5 CASGLSRDGFFSNQPQHF TGTGCTAGTGGTTTGTCCCGGGACGGCTTTTTTAGCAATCAGCCCCAGCATTTT
NA TRBD1 TRBJ1-4 TRBV6-5 CASRAGQNNEKLFF TGTGCCAGCAGAGCGGGACAGAATAATGAAAAACTGTTTTTT
NA NA TRBJ1-3 TRBV7-9 CASPGGGSGNTIYF TGTGCCAGCCCGGGTGGGGGCTCTGGAAACACCATATATTTT
NA TRBD1 TRBJ1-6 TRBV18 CASSSTGAPNSPLHF TGTGCCAGCTCGTCAACAGGGGCGCCTAATTCACCCCTCCACTTT
few TRBD1 TRBJ2-3 TRBV9 CASSDGQGTDTQYF TGTGCCAGCAGCGACGGACAGGGCACAGATACGCAGTATTTT
NA NA TRBJ1-1 TRBV29-1 CSVRRINTEAFF TGCAGCGTTAGACGGATCAACACTGAAGCTTTCTTT
NA NA TRBJ1-5 TRBV19 CATGFSNQPQHF TGTGCCACCGGGTTCAGCAATCAGCCCCAGCATTTT
NA TRBD1 TRBJ1-2 TRBV11-1 CASSLDRVSGYTF TGTGCCAGCAGCCTAGACAGGGTGTCAGGCTACACCTTC
NA TRBD2 TRBJ2-4 TRBV19 CASSMAGGSSGPAKNIQYF TGTGCCAGTAGTATGGCGGGAGGGTCCTCAGGGCCGGCCAAAAACATTCAGTACTTC
few NA TRBJ1-1 TRBV7-9 CASSSQTEAFF TGTGCCAGCAGCTCGCAGACTGAAGCTTTCTTT
NA TRBD1 TRBJ1-2 TRBV23-1 CAGRPMGLGRGGYGYTF TGCGCCGGCAGACCGATGGGTTTGGGCAGGGGGGGTTATGGCTACACCTTC
NA TRBD1 TRBJ2-3 TRBV7-6 CASSPNPPPGQGTDTQYF TGTGCCAGCAGCCCCAACCCACCGCCGGGACAGGGAACAGATACGCAGTATTTT